This TCR beta chain was retrieved from a study of T cell changes during pregnancy in multiple sclerosis. V lost 4 bases and J 4 bases, leaving 8 bases between the germline ends. This CDR3 has 13 amino acids. In germline, CDR1 is SGHDT, CDR2 YYEEEE. Produced via immunoSEQ multiplex PCR; TCRdb's table is partial and in-frame only. In the table there are tens of thousands of clones, roughly nine tenths of which are singletons. The source of this sequence is a female donor in good health, enrolled as a control in a pregnancy study. The rearrangement joins TRBV5-6 to TRBJ2-2; TRBD1 might be the D (5 bases). Sample: peripheral blood, taken after pregnancy. The DNA of the CDR3 is TGTGCCAGCAGCCTGGGGCCCACCGGGGAGCTGTTTTTT. Its translation: CASSLGPTGELFF.